This T cell receptor beta chain was observed in a study of blood T cell repertoires in COVID-19. Whole-study context: Sites in the United States, Italy and Spain provided acute and convalescent COVID-19 samples. T cells, B-cell-depleted T cells, or PBMCs provided the cDNA or gDNA that served as material.

Per germline, CDR1 SEHNR and CDR2 FQNEAQ (reference sequence). There are 15 residues in the CDR3. The V end lost 5 bases, the J end lost 5 bases, and 18 bases lay between the germline ends. Per the study methods: Reference gene primers were amplified, and this amplification served to estimate nucleated cell counts. Method: immunoSEQ multiplex PCR; TCRdb's copy keeps in-frame clones and lacks some. From that table come the V and J calls and clone size; the DNA was used to work out D and trimming. The table includes under 200,000 clones, approximately 86% detected once. Sample: peripheral blood. The chain links TRBV7-9 to TRBJ1-1, with a tentative D call TRBD1 (5 bases). This sequence originates from a man in his 60s with acute or convalescent COVID-19. The CDR3 is CASSLSRDRGTEAFF. Written as DNA, the CDR3 is TGTGCCAGCAGCCTTTCCAGGGATCGGGGGACTGAAGCTTTCTTT. Full variable domain (missing parts from reference TRBV7-9 and TRBJ1-1): DTGVSQNPRHKITKRGQNVTFRCDPISEHNRLYWYRQTLGQGPEFLTYFQNEAQLEKSRLLSDRFSAERPKGSFSTLEIQRTEQGDSAMYLCASSLSRDRGTEAFFGQGTRLTVV.